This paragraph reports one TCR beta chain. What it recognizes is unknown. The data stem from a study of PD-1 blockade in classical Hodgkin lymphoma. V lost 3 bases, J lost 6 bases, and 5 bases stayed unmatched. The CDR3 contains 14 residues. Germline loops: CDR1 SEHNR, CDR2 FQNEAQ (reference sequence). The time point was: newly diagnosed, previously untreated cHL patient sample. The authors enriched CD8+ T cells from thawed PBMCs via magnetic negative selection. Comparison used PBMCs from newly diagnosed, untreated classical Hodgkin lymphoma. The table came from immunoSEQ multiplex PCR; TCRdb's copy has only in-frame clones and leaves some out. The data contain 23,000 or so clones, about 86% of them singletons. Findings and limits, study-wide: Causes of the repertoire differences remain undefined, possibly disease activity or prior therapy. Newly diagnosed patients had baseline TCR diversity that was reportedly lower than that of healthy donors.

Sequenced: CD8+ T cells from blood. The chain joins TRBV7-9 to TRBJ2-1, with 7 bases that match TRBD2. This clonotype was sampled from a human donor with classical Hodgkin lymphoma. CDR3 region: CASSFVTSSNEQFF. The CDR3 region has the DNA TGTGCCAGCAGCTTCGTGACTAGCAGCAATGAGCAGTTCTTC.